Listed below are T cell receptor beta chains from one sample, sequenced in a study of cytomegalovirus exposure and HLA in healthy donors. Clones were read by immunoSEQ multiplex PCR, and TCRdb kept only the in-frame ones, dropping some. Of 100,000 or so clones listed, 65% to 85% are singletons. Material for sequencing was PBMCs. These receptor sequences come from a young man in good health and CMV-seronegative. Both conserved end residues are part of each CDR3. The D gene is left open where the match is weak. Expanded clones are given a class, and other clones once, few, many or no size at all.

cdr3_length j_call v_call clone_size d_call cdr3_nt cdr3_aa
14 TRBJ2-7 TRBV28 - TRBD1 TGTGCCAGCAGTTTAGGACAGGGTCCCTACGAGCAGTACTTC CASSLGQGPYEQYF
15 TRBJ2-1 TRBV5-1 once TRBD2 TGCGCCAGCAGCTTGGGAGCGGGAGGGGGCGCGGAGCAGTTCTTC CASSLGAGGGAEQFF
15 TRBJ1-1 TRBV10-3 - - TGTGCCATCAGTGATGACGGGTGGTTGAACACTGAAGCTTTCTTT CAISDDGWLNTEAFF
14 TRBJ1-1 TRBV6-6 - TRBD1 TGTGCCAGCAGTTCCAGGGGGAAAATCACTGAAGCTTTCTTT CASSSRGKITEAFF
14 TRBJ2-7 TRBV5-1 - - TGCGCCAGCAGCTTGGACAGGGGGACTAACGAGCAGTACTTC CASSLDRGTNEQYF
14 TRBJ1-5 TRBV27 - - TGTGCCAGCAGTTTCCAGGATAGCAATCAGCCCCAGCATTTT CASSFQDSNQPQHF
16 TRBJ2-1 TRBV5-8 - - TGTGCCAGCAGCTTGGCTAGCCCCCTGCGTTCCAATGAGCAGTTCTTC CASSLASPLRSNEQFF
15 TRBJ2-3 TRBV19 once TRBD2 TGTGCCAGTAGTATTTTCGCGGGAGTAACAGATACGCAGTATTTT CASSIFAGVTDTQYF
15 TRBJ1-5 TRBV19 - - TGTGCCAGTAGGCTGGGGGCGAACGGCAATCAGCCCCAGCATTTT CASRLGANGNQPQHF
15 TRBJ2-1 TRBV6-5 - TRBD2 TGTGCCAGCTTTCCCCCCAGCGGGAACTACAATGAGCAGTTCTTC CASFPPSGNYNEQFF
19 TRBJ1-5 TRBV19 - TRBD1 TGTGCCAGTAGGACAACCGGGACAGGGCTCATTATTAGCAATCAGCCCCAGCATTTT CASRTTGTGLIISNQPQHF
14 TRBJ2-1 TRBV11-3 once - TGTGCCAGCAGCTTAGGGGTAGACTCGCGGGAGCAGTTCTTC CASSLGVDSREQFF
14 TRBJ2-7 TRBV11-1 - - TGTGCCAGCAGCTTGGGTGCGGGGACCTACGAGCAGTACTTC CASSLGAGTYEQYF
15 TRBJ1-1 TRBV18 - - TGTGCCAGCTCACTGATAGGGGTCGAAAGGACTGAAGCTTTCTTT CASSLIGVERTEAFF
14 TRBJ2-2 TRBV11-3 - - TGTGCCAGCACCAGGATTAGGGGCAACGGGGAGCTGTTTTTT CASTRIRGNGELFF
15 TRBJ2-2 TRBV19 - TRBD1 TGTGCCAGTAGTGGACAGGGGACCGACACCGGGGAGCTGTTTTTT CASSGQGTDTGELFF
14 TRBJ1-1 TRBV15 - TRBD1 TGTGCCACCAGCGTAGTGGACAGGTTGGCTGAAGCTTTCTTT CATSVVDRLAEAFF
16 TRBJ1-3 TRBV10-2 - TRBD1 TGCGCCAGTACCTTGAGGACAGGGGCAGGAGGAAACACCATATATTTT CASTLRTGAGGNTIYF
15 TRBJ2-7 TRBV6-6 once TRBD1 TGTGCCAGCAGGTTTTTCGGGACAGGGGGATACGAGCAGTACTTC CASRFFGTGGYEQYF
16 TRBJ1-1 TRBV7-9 - - TGTGCCAGCACCCAACTTGACTGGGGAGGAGACACTGAAGCTTTCTTT CASTQLDWGGDTEAFF
17 TRBJ2-1 TRBV7-8 - TRBD1 TGTGCCAGCAGCTTAGCGTGGCAGGGACAGGGCTACAATGAGCAGTTCTTC CASSLAWQGQGYNEQFF
17 TRBJ2-4 TRBV5-1 - TRBD2 TGCGCCAGCAGCTCGGGGGGACTAGCGGGAGTAGGGAACATTCAGTACTTC CASSSGGLAGVGNIQYF
13 TRBJ2-7 TRBV19 few TRBD2 TGTGCCAGTAGTATCGGACTAGACTCCGAGCAGTACTTC CASSIGLDSEQYF
14 TRBJ1-6 TRBV11-2 - TRBD1 TGTGCCAGCAGCAGGCAGGGGGCGGGTTCACCCCTCCACTTT CASSRQGAGSPLHF
19 TRBJ2-1 TRBV5-8 - TRBD2 TGTGCCAGCAGCTCAAATCCGGGACTAGCGGGAGTTTTTCGCAATGAGCAGTTCTTC CASSSNPGLAGVFRNEQFF
10 TRBJ2-7 TRBV6-6 - - TGTGCCAGCAGTTCCAACGAGCAGTACTTC CASSSNEQYF
15 TRBJ1-1 TRBV5-6 - - TGTGCCAGCAGCCTCTTCGTGGGGGCGGTGGGTGAAGCTTTCTTT CASSLFVGAVGEAFF
16 TRBJ2-1 TRBV27 - TRBD1 TGTGCCAGCAGTTTCTCTGGACAGGAGCCCTACAATGAGCAGTTCTTC CASSFSGQEPYNEQFF
12 TRBJ2-1 TRBV21-1 - - TGTGCCCGCACCGGGGGACCAAATGAGCAGTTCTTC CARTGGPNEQFF
17 TRBJ2-7 TRBV11-2 - TRBD2 TGTGCCAGCAGCCCCGGGGCGGGAGGGCCTTTCCCCTACGAGCAGTACTTC CASSPGAGGPFPYEQYF
15 TRBJ2-7 TRBV4-2 - - TGTGCCAGCAGCCAAGAGGGAGAGGGGGCCTACGAGCAGTACTTC CASSQEGEGAYEQYF
13 TRBJ1-1 TRBV30 - TRBD1 TGTGCCTGGGGACAGGGGTCGGGCACTGAAGCTTTCTTT CAWGQGSGTEAFF
13 TRBJ1-1 TRBV6-4 - - TGTGCCAGCAGTGAACGGGTGAACACTGAAGCTTTCTTT CASSERVNTEAFF
14 TRBJ2-7 TRBV5-4 - - TGTGCCAGCAGCTTGTGGGCCGCCCCCTACGAGCAGTACTTC CASSLWAAPYEQYF
15 TRBJ2-1 TRBV7-3 - - TGTGCCAGCAGCCCGACAGGAGCCTCCTACAATGAGCAGTTCTTC CASSPTGASYNEQFF
15 TRBJ2-1 TRBV9 - TRBD2 TGTGCCAGCAGCGTAGTGCTAGCGGGAGAGGAGGAGCAGTTCTTC CASSVVLAGEEEQFF
15 TRBJ2-7 TRBV9 - - TGTGCCAGCAGCGTAAACAGCGGAAGCTCCTACGAGCAGTACTTC CASSVNSGSSYEQYF
13 TRBJ1-5 TRBV7-2 - - TGTGCCAGCAGCTCACGCGGTAGTCAGCCCCAGCATTTT CASSSRGSQPQHF
14 TRBJ2-1 TRBV6-1 - - TGTGCCAGCAGTGTTGTACAGGTACTCAATGAGCAGTTCTTC CASSVVQVLNEQFF
13 TRBJ2-7 TRBV25-1 once TRBD1 TGTGCCAGCACATGGACAGGGACTTACGAGCAGTACTTC CASTWTGTYEQYF
14 TRBJ2-3 TRBV7-2 - - TGTGCCAGCAGGGGGGGGGCATTCGCAGATACGCAGTATTTT CASRGGAFADTQYF
16 TRBJ1-5 TRBV18 - TRBD1 TGTGCCAGCCCCTTCGACAGGGCCAATCCGAATCAGCCCCAGCATTTT CASPFDRANPNQPQHF
15 TRBJ2-7 TRBV7-2 - TRBD2 TGTGCCAGCAGCACGTTAGCGGGTTCTGCACCGGAGCAGTACTTC CASSTLAGSAPEQYF
18 TRBJ1-1 TRBV7-2 - - TGTGCCAGCAGCTTAGCGCGGTCATTAAGGGGGGCGGGAGCTGAAGCTTTCTTT CASSLARSLRGAGAEAFF
15 TRBJ2-3 TRBV10-3 - - TGTGCCATCAGTGAGCGAAGGAGCGGAACAGATACGCAGTATTTT CAISERRSGTDTQYF